This T cell receptor beta chain was captured by sequencing in a study of radiation and T cells in renal cell carcinoma. With regard to this clone: Its antigen is currently unknown.

Germline CDR1 is SGDLS and CDR2 is YYNGEE. With V trimmed by 7 bases and J by 5 bases, 15 bases remained unmatched. CDR3 length equals 16 residues. Produced via immunoSEQ multiplex PCR; TCRdb's table is partial and in-frame only. The sample lists 50,000 to 70,000 clones; around three quarters were seen once. Time point indicated: blood 4 weeks post-SBRT, at nephrectomy. Specified treatment: 15 Gy SBRT to primary tumor, nephrectomy 4 weeks later. The patient's renal cell carcinoma had clear cell pathology. Study results and caveats: In blood, top tumor clones expanded by 2 weeks, shrinking by 4. Without pretreatment biopsies, baseline tumor clonotype presence was undetermined.

Source: blood, taken from a patient whose treatment included radiotherapy and nephrectomy. The rearrangement links TRBV9 to TRBJ1-2; 9 positions match TRBD1. This TCR was sampled from a man aged 55 to 69 with renal cell carcinoma. For the CDR3, the DNA is TGTGCCAGCCACGCCCTTCCCACAGGGGGCGGGTATGGCTACACCTTC. It codes for CASHALPTGGGYGYTF.